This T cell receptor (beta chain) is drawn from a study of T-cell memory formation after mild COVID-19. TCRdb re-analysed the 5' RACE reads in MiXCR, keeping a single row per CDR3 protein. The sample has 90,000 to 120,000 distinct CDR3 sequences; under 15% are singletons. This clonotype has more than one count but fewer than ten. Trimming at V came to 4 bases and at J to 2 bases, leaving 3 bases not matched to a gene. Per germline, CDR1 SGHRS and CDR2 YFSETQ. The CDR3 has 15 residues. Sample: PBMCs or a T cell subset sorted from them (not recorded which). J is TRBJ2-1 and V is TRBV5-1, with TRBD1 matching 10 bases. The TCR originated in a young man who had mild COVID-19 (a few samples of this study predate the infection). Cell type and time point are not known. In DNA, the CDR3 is TGCGCCAGCAGCGTCGGGACAGGGGCCTACAATGAGCAGTTCTTC. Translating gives CASSVGTGAYNEQFF.